These 17 T cell receptor beta chains were sequenced from one sample in a study of blood T cell repertoires in COVID-19. Using immunoSEQ multiplex PCR, the repertoire was profiled, and TCRdb retains in-frame clones only, with some absent. The data contain about 230,000 clones, 65% to 90% of them singletons. Sequencing was performed on peripheral blood. These receptors were taken from a woman aged 40 to 50 who had recovered from COVID-19.

V usage is TRBV18 and J usage is TRBJ1-1, with a weak D call TRBD1 (5 bases). The germline V and J ends were trimmed by 3 bases and 6 bases, with 11 bases remaining between them. This CDR3 has 13 amino acids. Germline lookup yields CDR1 KGHSH and CDR2 LQKENI. For the CDR3, the DNA is TGTGCCAGCTCACCCGACCCCAGGGCTGAAGCTTTCTTT. Translated, it gives CASSPDPRAEAFF.

This clone turned up a few times. The genes are TRBV2 and TRBJ1-2; 10 positions match TRBD1. After removal of 2 bases from V and 3 bases from J, the junction contained 9 bases not matched to a gene. This CDR3 comprises 17 residues. Germline V gives CDR1 SNHLY, CDR2 FYNNEI. CDR3 bases: TGTGCCAGCAGTGAAACCGGGACAGGGGACCGCGACTATGGCTACACCTTC. Amino acid sequence: CASSETGTGDRDYGYTF.

This clone was observed a single time. Different DNA sequences within this sample yield the same CDR3. The chain recombines TRBV12-3 or TRBV12-4 with TRBJ1-2; D might be TRBD1 (5 bases). CDR3 length equals 13 residues. The germline V and J ends were trimmed by 7 bases and 3 bases, with 12 bases remaining between them. For the CDR3, the DNA is TGTGCCAGCACCCGTCAGGGTGACTATGGCTACACCTTC. It yields the protein CASTRQGDYGYTF.

This chain connects TRBV5-1 to TRBJ1-3, with D possibly matching TRBD1 (6 bases). Germline CDR1 SGHRS, CDR2 YFSETQ. The V end lost 0 bases, the J end lost 4 bases, and 14 bases lay between the germline ends. The CDR3 runs to 16 residues. The CDR3 sequence: CASSLGQGNWGNTIYF. The CDR3 DNA reads TGCGCCAGCAGCTTGGGGCAGGGGAATTGGGGAAACACCATATATTTT.

This clone was seen only once. The J gene is TRBJ2-7, the V gene TRBV9; perhaps TRBD1 as D (5 bases). The V end was cut by 4 bases, the J end by 0 bases, with 11 bases between. CDR1 and CDR2 from the germline V gene are SGDLS and YYNGEE. The CDR3 covers 14 residues. The CDR3 coding sequence is TGTGCCAGCAGCAGGCAGGGTGACTCCTACGAGCAGTACTTC. Its protein product is CASSRQGDSYEQYF.

The chain has TRBV3-1 (or the pseudogene TRBV3-2) and TRBJ1-6; 7 nucleotides match TRBD1. The germline CDR1 and CDR2 sequences are LGHDT and YNNKEL (reference sequence). The junction had 4 bases not matched to a gene; V was cut back by 1 base and J by 4 bases. The CDR3 is 16 amino acids. CDR3 coding DNA: TGTGCCAGCAGCCAAGCCCCAGGGGGATATAATTCACCCCTCCACTTT. It specifies CASSQAPGGYNSPLHF.

The genes are TRBV12-3 or TRBV12-4 and TRBJ2-5; D is uncertain. Trimming pared 7 bases from V and 3 bases from J, leaving 6 bases between. There are 11 residues in the CDR3. CDR3 loop: CASTYKETQYF. In nucleotides, the CDR3 is TGTGCCAGCACATACAAAGAGACCCAGTACTTC.

The chain links TRBV30 to TRBJ2-1; 11 bases map to TRBD2. The ends lost 2 bases at V and 7 bases at J; junction bases unmatched: 4. CDR3 length: 14 amino acids. The germline V gene encodes CDR1 GTSNPN and CDR2 SVGIG (reference sequence). The CDR3: CAWSLAGGGNEQFF. The CDR3 DNA sequence: TGTGCCTGGAGTCTAGCGGGGGGAGGGAATGAGCAGTTCTTC. The full variable domain, in which reference TRBV30 and TRBJ2-1 provide the parts outside the CDR3, is SQTIHQWPATLVQPVGSPLSLECTVEGTSNPNLYWYRQAAGRGLQLLFYSVGIGQISSEVPQNLSASRPQDRQFILSSKKLLLSDSGFYLCAWSLAGGGNEQFFGPGTRLTVL.

The chain carries TRBV6-6 and TRBJ2-3; 9 nucleotides align to TRBD2. This CDR3 is 14 amino acids long. CDR1 is MNHNY and CDR2 is SVGAGI in the germline V gene (reference sequence). The V segment lost 6 bases and the J segment 5 bases; nucleotides outside the gene matches: 6. CDR3: CASRLAGAVDTQYF. Here the CDR3 DNA reads TGTGCCAGCAGGTTAGCGGGGGCGGTAGATACGCAGTATTTT.

This clone was counted only a few times. This chain links TRBV19 with TRBJ2-3; unclear D gene. In germline, CDR1 is LNHDA, CDR2 SQIVND (reference sequence). The V end lost 2 bases, the J end lost 0 bases, and 12 bases lay between the germline ends. The CDR3 loop spans 16 amino acids. The CDR3 nucleotides are TGTGCCAGTAGTATACGCGCTATATCTAGCACAGATACGCAGTATTTT. It is translated as CASSIRAISSTDTQYF. The full variable domain, rest sourced from reference TRBV19 and TRBJ2-3, is DGGITQSPKYLFRKEGQNVTLSCEQNLNHDAMYWYRQDPGQGLRLIYYSQIVNDFQKGDIAEGYSVSREKKESFPLTVTSAQKNPTAFYLCASSIRAISSTDTQYFGPGTRLTVL.

The chain uses TRBV4-3 and TRBJ1-2; D gene ambiguous. Deletions cut 1 base from V and 4 bases from J, with 16 bases between. CDR1 LGHNA and CDR2 YSLEER come from the germline V gene. The CDR3 runs to 16 residues. CDR3 bases: TGCGCCAGCAGCCAAGCATACGGGAGCACAGCCTATGGCTACACCTTC. It encodes CASSQAYGSTAYGYTF.

The V gene is TRBV18, the J gene TRBJ1-4; D not certain. CDR1 is KGHSH, CDR2 LQKENI, per germline. Between the trimmed V and J ends, which lost 5 bases and 5 bases, there was a span of 12 bases. The CDR3 length is 14 residues. CDR3 region: CASSRWQKNEKLFF. The CDR3 region has the DNA TGTGCCAGCTCAAGATGGCAGAAAAATGAAAAACTGTTTTTT. Full variable domain (outside the CDR3, taken from reference TRBV18 and TRBJ1-4): NAGVMQNPRHLVRRRGQEARLRCSPMKGHSHVYWYRQLPEEGLKFMVYLQKENIIDESGMPKERFSAEFPKEGPSILRIQQVVRGDSAAYFCASSRWQKNEKLFFGSGTQLSVL.

The chain carries TRBV7-2 and TRBJ1-2, with 7 nucleotides matching TRBD1. Germline CDR1 reads SGHTA; CDR2 reads FQGNSA. The CDR3 consists of 13 residues. Trimming removed 5 bases from V and 4 bases from J; junction bases left unmatched: 4. The CDR3 here is CASSNTGAYGYTF. In DNA form, the CDR3 reads TGTGCCAGCAGCAATACAGGGGCCTATGGCTACACCTTC.

The CDR3 DNA reads as TGTGCCAGCAGCCTACTAGCGACCTACAATGAGCAGTTCTTC. Amino acids: CASSLLATYNEQFF. The chain links TRBV14 to TRBJ2-1; 7 bases match TRBD2. The length of the CDR3 is 14 residues. V was pared by 4 bases and J by 2 bases, with 2 bases of the junction left unmatched. The germline CDR1 and CDR2 sequences are SGHDN and FVKESK.

The chain's CDR3 is CASSPHRDFTYGYTF. The CDR3 bases are TGTGCCAGCTCACCTCATCGGGACTTTACTTATGGCTACACCTTC. This chain uses TRBV18 with TRBJ1-2, with D perhaps matching TRBD1 (5 bases). The CDR3 contains 15 residues. Germline CDR1 reads KGHSH; CDR2 reads LQKENI. V lost 3 bases to trimming and J lost 5 bases, with 16 bases between them.

This clone was observed a few times. The chain carries TRBV2 and TRBJ1-1; D not resolved. V was clipped by 4 bases and J by 6 bases, with 9 bases between them. The CDR3 spans 12 residues. CDR1 and CDR2 from the germline V gene are SNHLY and FYNNEI. CDR3 sequence reads: CASSALNAEAFF. CDR3 coding DNA: TGTGCCAGCAGTGCACTCAACGCTGAAGCTTTCTTT.

The chain couples TRBV18 to TRBJ1-1; 7 bases line up with TRBD1. The CDR3 runs to 13 residues. V dropped 4 bases and J dropped 1; count of bases not matched to a gene: 0. The V gene's germline CDR1 is KGHSH and CDR2 LQKENI. The CDR3 DNA follows: TGTGCCAGCTCACGACAGGGGAACACTGAAGCTTTCTTT. Protein product: CASSRQGNTEAFF.